This T cell receptor beta chain stems from a study of CD8 T cells in ankylosing spondylitis. Trimming removed 0 bases from V and 2 bases from J; junction bases left unmatched: 3. Germline-derived CDR1 and CDR2 are SGDLS and YYNGEE. The CDR3 totals 15 residues. Points from the study as a whole: Certain motif variants had earlier appeared in reactive arthritis synovial fluid and blood. As for the disease-linked clones, they showed a CD8+ phenotype and occurred at relatively low frequencies in peripheral blood. Clones tied to disease were said to be significantly enriched in matched ankylosing spondylitis synovial fluid. Ankylosing spondylitis blood seemed to carry a telltale TCR beta motif made of under ten highly homologous variants.

This clonotype was observed a few times. The target antigen is unknown. MiXCR, run by TCRdb on the 5' RACE reads, gives a single entry per CDR3 protein. This sample has almost 250,000 distinct CDR3 sequences, with approximately 30% found just once. The source of this sequence is a male donor with ankylosing spondylitis or in good health (not recorded which). The specimen sequenced was blood, either unsorted or a sorted T cell fraction (not recorded which). The V call is TRBV9, the J call TRBJ2-5, with 8 positions matching TRBD2. CDR3 region: CASSVGSGGQETQYF. The DNA of the CDR3 is TGTGCCAGCAGCGTAGGGAGCGGGGGACAAGAGACCCAGTACTTC.